Sequencing of this T cell receptor (beta chain) was carried out in a study of control samples from healthy donors and cancer patients. Trimming pared 1 base from V and 5 bases from J, leaving 17 bases between. The germline V gene encodes CDR1 GTSNPN and CDR2 SVGIG (reference sequence). The CDR3 is 16 amino acids. This table comes from immunoSEQ multiplex PCR, and its TCRdb copy is limited to in-frame clones, with some not included. The table shows about 130,000 clones, with roughly nine tenths occurring only once. The chain couples TRBV30 to TRBJ2-2; a weak D match, TRBD2 (6 bases). This TCR was sampled from a man younger than 35 in good health. The sequenced sample was blood. Here the CDR3 reads CAWSGDGSGRTGELFF. DNA of the CDR3: TGTGCCTGGAGTGGAGACGGGAGCGGTCGTACCGGGGAGCTGTTTTTT. The full variable domain, with the rest looked up from reference TRBV30 and TRBJ2-2, is SQTIHQWPATLVQPVGSPLSLECTVEGTSNPNLYWYRQAAGRGLQLLFYSVGIGQISSEVPQNLSASRPQDRQFILSSKKLLLSDSGFYLCAWSGDGSGRTGELFFGEGSRLTVL.